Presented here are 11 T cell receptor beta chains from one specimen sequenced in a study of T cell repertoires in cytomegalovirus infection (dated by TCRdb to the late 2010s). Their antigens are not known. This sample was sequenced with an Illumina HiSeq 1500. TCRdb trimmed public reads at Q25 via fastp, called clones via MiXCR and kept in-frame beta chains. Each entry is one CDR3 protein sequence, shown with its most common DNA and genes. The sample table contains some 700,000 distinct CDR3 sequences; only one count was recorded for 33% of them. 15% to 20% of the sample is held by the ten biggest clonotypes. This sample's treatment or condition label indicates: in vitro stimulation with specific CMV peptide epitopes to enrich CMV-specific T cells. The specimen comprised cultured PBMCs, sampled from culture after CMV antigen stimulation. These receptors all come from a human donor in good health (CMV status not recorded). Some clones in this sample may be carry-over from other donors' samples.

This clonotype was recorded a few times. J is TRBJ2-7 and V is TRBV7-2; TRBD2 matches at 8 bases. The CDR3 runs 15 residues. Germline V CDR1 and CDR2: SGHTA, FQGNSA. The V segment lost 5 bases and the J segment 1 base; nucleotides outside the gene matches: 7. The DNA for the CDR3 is TGTGCCAGCAGCCATCCTAGCGGGCAATCCTACGAGCAGTACTTC. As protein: CASSHPSGQSYEQYF.

The DNA of the CDR3 is TGTGCCAGCAGGACAGGGGGCAGCTACGAGCAGTACTTC. Protein: CASRTGGSYEQYF. The V and J genes are TRBV12-3 or TRBV12-4 and TRBJ2-7; TRBD1 matches 10 bases. V lost 6 bases to trimming and J lost 3 bases; unmatched junction nucleotides: 2. There are 13 residues in the CDR3.

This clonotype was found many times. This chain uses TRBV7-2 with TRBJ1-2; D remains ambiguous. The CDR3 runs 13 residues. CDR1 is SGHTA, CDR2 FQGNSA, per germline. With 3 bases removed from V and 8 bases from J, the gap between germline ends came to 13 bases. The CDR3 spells CASSFPREIGYTF. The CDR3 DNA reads TGTGCCAGCAGCTTTCCACGGGAGATCGGCTACACCTTC. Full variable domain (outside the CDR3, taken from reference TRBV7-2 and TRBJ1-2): GAGVSQSPSNKVTEKGKDVELRCDPISGHTALYWYRQSLGQGLEFLIYFQGNSAPDKSGLPSDRFSAERTGGSVSTLTIQRTQQEDSAVYLCASSFPREIGYTFGSGTRLTVV.

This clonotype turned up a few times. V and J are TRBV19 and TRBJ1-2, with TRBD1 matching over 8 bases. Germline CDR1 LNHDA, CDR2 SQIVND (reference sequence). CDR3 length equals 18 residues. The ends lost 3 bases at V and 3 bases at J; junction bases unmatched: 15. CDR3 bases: TGTGCCAGTAGTATCCGGACAGGGACCACCTCTGTGGACTATGGCTACACCTTC. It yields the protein CASSIRTGTTSVDYGYTF.

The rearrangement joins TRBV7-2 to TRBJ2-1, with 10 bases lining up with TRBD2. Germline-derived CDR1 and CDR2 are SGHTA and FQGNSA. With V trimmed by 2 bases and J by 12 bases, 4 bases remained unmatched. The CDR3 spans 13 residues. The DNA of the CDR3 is TGTGCCAGCAGCTTAACTCGGACTAGCGGGCAGTTCTTC. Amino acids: CASSLTRTSGQFF. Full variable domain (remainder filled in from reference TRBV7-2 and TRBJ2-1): GAGVSQSPSNKVTEKGKDVELRCDPISGHTALYWYRQSLGQGLEFLIYFQGNSAPDKSGLPSDRFSAERTGGSVSTLTIQRTQQEDSAVYLCASSLTRTSGQFFGPGTRLTVL.

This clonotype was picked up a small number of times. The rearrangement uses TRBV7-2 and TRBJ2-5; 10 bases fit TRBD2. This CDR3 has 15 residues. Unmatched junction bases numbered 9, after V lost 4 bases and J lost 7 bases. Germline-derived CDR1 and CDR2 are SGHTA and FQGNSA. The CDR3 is CASSSRTSGTGTQYF. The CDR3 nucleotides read TGTGCCAGCAGCTCCCGGACTAGCGGCACGGGGACCCAGTACTTC.

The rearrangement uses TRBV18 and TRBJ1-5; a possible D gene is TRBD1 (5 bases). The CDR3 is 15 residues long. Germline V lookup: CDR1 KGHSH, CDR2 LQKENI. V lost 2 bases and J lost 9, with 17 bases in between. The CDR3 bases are TGTGCCAGCTCACCAAGGGACGCCGGAGCCGGGCCCCAGCATTTT. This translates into CASSPRDAGAGPQHF.

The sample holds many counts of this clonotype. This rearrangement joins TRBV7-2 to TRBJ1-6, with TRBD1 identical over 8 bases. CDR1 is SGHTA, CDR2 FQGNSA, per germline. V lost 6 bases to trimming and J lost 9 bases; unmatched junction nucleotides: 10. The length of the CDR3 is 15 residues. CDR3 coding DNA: TGTGCCAGCAGTCCACAGGGGGTAGGGAGTTCACCCCTCCACTTT. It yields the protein CASSPQGVGSSPLHF.

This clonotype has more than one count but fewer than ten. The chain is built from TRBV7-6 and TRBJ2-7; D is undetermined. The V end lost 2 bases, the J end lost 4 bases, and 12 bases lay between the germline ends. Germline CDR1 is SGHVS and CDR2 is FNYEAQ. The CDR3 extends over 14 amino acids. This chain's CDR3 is CASSLPPEGYEQYF. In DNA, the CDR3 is TGTGCCAGCAGCTTACCGCCGGAAGGGTACGAGCAGTACTTC.

As DNA, the CDR3 is TGTGCCAGCAGCAGACAGGGACCCGACGGGGAGCTGTTTTTT. It translates to CASSRQGPDGELFF. The V call is TRBV6-1, the J call TRBJ2-2; TRBD1 agrees at 7 bases. The germline V gene encodes CDR1 MNHNS and CDR2 SASEGT. The CDR3 is 14 residues long. V was clipped by 6 bases and J by 7 bases; unmatched bases: 8.

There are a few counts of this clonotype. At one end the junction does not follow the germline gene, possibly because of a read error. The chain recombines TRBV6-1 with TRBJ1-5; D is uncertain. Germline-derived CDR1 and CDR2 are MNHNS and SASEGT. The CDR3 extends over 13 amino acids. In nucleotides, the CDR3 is TGTGCTAGCAGTGACTTGGTTAATCAGCCCCAGCATTTT. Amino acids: CASSDLVNQPQHF.